One and the same sample provided the 25 T cell receptor beta chains below, sequenced in a study of siplizumab effects on memory and regulatory T cells. Method: immunoSEQ multiplex PCR; TCRdb's copy keeps in-frame clones and lacks some. The sample gives some 100,000 clones, around 92% of which show up once; approximately 0.71% is in the top ten. What was sequenced was Tregs sorted from blood. These receptors came from a human donor in good health.

This rearrangement joins TRBV21-1 to TRBJ1-3; the table's TRBD1 call for D was not verified on the DNA. TRBV21-1 is given as a pseudogene. This CDR3 contains 16 residues. The CDR3 DNA follows: TGTGCCAGCAGTCCGAGATCGACAGGGGCTCGTTTCACCATATATTTT. This encodes CASSPRSTGARFTIYF.

The V and J genes are TRBV6-5 and TRBJ2-7; D perhaps matches TRBD2 (5 bases). Deletions cut 4 bases from V and 5 bases from J, with 12 bases between. The CDR3 consists of 13 residues. Germline V gives CDR1 MNHEY, CDR2 SVGAGI. CDR3 amino acids: CASSWRAGNEQYF. In nucleotides, the CDR3 is TGTGCCAGCAGTTGGCGGGCAGGTAACGAGCAGTACTTC.

This chain joins TRBV7-6 and TRBJ2-3; TRBD2 agrees at 7 bases. Germline assignment: CDR1 SGHVS and CDR2 FNYEAQ. V lost 2 bases, J lost 1 base, and 6 bases stayed unmatched. There are 16 residues in the CDR3. The CDR3 reads CASSLFGAGRTDTQYF. In DNA form, the CDR3 reads TGTGCCAGCAGCTTATTCGGAGCGGGACGCACAGATACGCAGTATTTT.

This clone was found a few times. The DNA of the CDR3 is TGTGCCAGCAGCTCCCTAGGCCTTAGCAATCAGCCCCAGCATTTT. Protein sequence: CASSSLGLSNQPQHF. V and J are TRBV7-8 and TRBJ1-5, with D unclear. CDR1 and CDR2 from the germline V gene are SGHVS and FQNEAQ. This CDR3 has 15 amino acids. Trimming shortened V by 4 bases and J by 0 bases, and 10 bases separated the two germline ends.

The rearrangement joins TRBV5-4 to TRBJ1-4, with a possible D match to TRBD1 (5 bases). The CDR3 consists of 17 residues. The V and J ends lost 2 bases and 3 bases respectively, with 17 bases between them. Germline lookup yields CDR1 SGHNT and CDR2 YYREEE (reference sequence). This CDR3 reads CASSLTYGGESNEKLFF. The CDR3 DNA reads TGTGCCAGCAGCTTAACCTACGGGGGAGAGTCTAATGAAAAACTGTTTTTT.

This chain connects TRBV7-3 to TRBJ2-2, with D perhaps given as TRBD1 or TRBD2 (5 bases each). Germline V lookup: CDR1 SGHTA, CDR2 FQGTGA. This CDR3 region has 14 residues. V was clipped by 1 base and J by 5 bases, with 8 bases between them. The CDR3 loop reads CASSLRGTTGELFF. The CDR3 DNA reads TGTGCCAGCAGCTTAAGAGGGACGACCGGGGAGCTGTTTTTT. The full variable domain, its missing parts supplied by reference TRBV7-3 and TRBJ2-2, is GAGVSQTPSNKVTEKGKYVELRCDPISGHTALYWYRQSLGQGPEFLIYFQGTGAADDSGLPNDRFFAVRPEGSVSTLKIQRTERGDSAVYLCASSLRGTTGELFFGEGSRLTVL.

V usage is TRBV25-1 and J usage is TRBJ2-7; 10 bases map to TRBD1. V was pared by 4 bases and J by 1 base, with 10 bases of the junction left unmatched. The CDR3 contains 17 residues. Germline V gene data show CDR1 as MGHDK and CDR2 as SYGVNS. The CDR3 nucleotides read TGTGCCAGCAGTGTGTTCGATAGGGGACAGGGGTCCTACGAGCAGTACTTC. Amino acid sequence: CASSVFDRGQGSYEQYF.

This clone was detected once. This sequence joins TRBV27 and TRBJ2-7; 12 nucleotides agree with TRBD2. This CDR3 spans 14 amino acids. J was trimmed by 3 bases and V by 6 bases; bases with no gene match: 3. Germline V gives CDR1 MNHEY, CDR2 SMNVEV (reference sequence). CDR3 loop: CASSLLAGGYEQYF. The CDR3 bases are TGTGCCAGCAGCTTACTAGCGGGAGGCTACGAGCAGTACTTC.

The rearrangement joins TRBV19 to TRBJ2-5; D is unclear. V lost 5 bases to trimming and J lost 5 bases, with 18 bases between them. The length of the CDR3 is 15 residues. Germline V gene sequence: CDR1 LNHDA, CDR2 SQIVND (reference sequence). The CDR3 DNA follows: TGTGCCAGTAGTGCGCCGGGCCGAGAGCCCGAGACCCAGTACTTC. It translates to CASSAPGREPETQYF.

V is TRBV9 and J is TRBJ2-7; possible D gene TRBD2, 7 bases. The CDR3 length is 13 residues. Germline assignment: CDR1 SGDLS and CDR2 YYNGEE. Trimming stripped 3 bases from V and 4 bases from J, with 11 bases between. In nucleotides, the CDR3 is TGTGCCAGCAGCGCGGGGGGCCAATACGAGCAGTACTTC. It specifies CASSAGGQYEQYF.

The genes are TRBV19 and TRBJ2-1; unclear D gene. This CDR3 comprises 11 residues. CDR1 LNHDA and CDR2 SQIVND come from the germline V gene (reference sequence). V lost 6 bases and J 8 bases, leaving 8 bases between the germline ends. The CDR3 here is CASSHAHEQFF. The CDR3 bases are TGTGCCAGTAGCCACGCGCATGAGCAGTTCTTC.

The V call is TRBV5-1, the J call TRBJ2-3; TRBD1 matches 8 bases. This CDR3 comprises 15 residues. Trimming took 3 bases from V and 2 from J; bases not matched to a gene: 5. CDR1 SGHRS and CDR2 YFSETQ come from the germline V gene. The CDR3 sequence is CASSYGQGITDTQYF. For the CDR3, the DNA is TGCGCCAGCAGCTATGGACAGGGAATCACAGATACGCAGTATTTT.

This sequence joins TRBV29-1 and TRBJ1-4; D not resolved. The CDR3 consists of 10 residues. The germline gives CDR1 SQVTM, CDR2 ANQGSEA. V was cut by 7 bases and J by 8 bases, with 8 bases left in between. DNA of the CDR3: TGCAGCGCTAGAGTCGAAAAACTGTTTTTT. Translation gives CSARVEKLFF.

The chain carries TRBV6-5 and TRBJ1-4; tentatively, D is TRBD1 (5 bases). The germline V and J ends were trimmed by 3 bases and 9 bases, with 17 bases remaining between them. CDR1 is MNHEY and CDR2 is SVGAGI in the germline V gene. The CDR3 runs 15 residues. The CDR3 nucleotides are TGTGCCAGCAGTTATTACGGGACGGTTGGTAAAAAACTGTTTTTT. Translation gives CASSYYGTVGKKLFF.

This chain joins TRBV5-1 and TRBJ1-5, with TRBD1 matching 7 bases. The CDR3 spans 15 residues. Germline values: CDR1 SGHRS, CDR2 YFSETQ. V shed 5 bases and J 5 bases; nucleotides not matched to a gene: 10. This CDR3 is CASRPGQAGDQPQHF. DNA of the CDR3: TGCGCCAGCAGGCCCGGACAGGCAGGGGATCAGCCCCAGCATTTT.

The rearrangement joins TRBV5-1 to TRBJ2-2; D uncertain. CDR3 size: 15 residues. The V end lost 1 base, the J end lost 7 bases, and 14 bases lay between the germline ends. Germline lookup yields CDR1 SGHRS and CDR2 YFSETQ. The CDR3 region has the DNA TGCGCCAGCAGCTTGTCTGGGTCTTGGGACGGGGAGCTGTTTTTT. Translating gives CASSLSGSWDGELFF.

This chain uses TRBV2 with TRBJ1-2; TRBD1 matches at 10 bases. This CDR3 contains 14 residues. Looked up from germline, CDR1 is SNHLY and CDR2 is FYNNEI. V was clipped by 10 bases and J by 4 bases; unmatched bases: 9. CDR3 nucleotide sequence: TGTGCCACACTCCCGACAGGGGGCGCCTATGGCTACACCTTC. As protein: CATLPTGGAYGYTF.

V and J are TRBV18 and TRBJ1-1; D unclear. Germline assignment: CDR1 KGHSH and CDR2 LQKENI. V lost 0 bases, J lost 3 bases, and 5 bases lay in between. The CDR3 consists of 13 residues. The CDR3 coding sequence is TGTGCCAGCTCACCACCGACGTACACTGAAGCTTTCTTT. It is translated as CASSPPTYTEAFF.

This clone showed up just once. The V call is TRBV4-2, the J call TRBJ2-7; tentative D call: TRBD2 (6 bases). CDR1 is LGHNA, CDR2 YNFKEQ, per germline. Trimming removed 0 bases at V and 6 bases at J, with 15 bases between. The CDR3 runs 15 residues. CDR3 sequence (DNA): TGTGCCAGCAGCCAAGATCCCGGGAGAGTCCTCGAGCAGTACTTC. It is translated as CASSQDPGRVLEQYF.

The V call is TRBV7-3, the J call TRBJ1-1; tentative D call: TRBD1 (5 bases). Germline CDR1 SGHTA, CDR2 FQGTGA. The CDR3 length is 14 residues. V dropped 4 bases and J dropped 6 bases, with 15 bases sitting between them. DNA for the CDR3: TGTGCCAGCAGCTCCTACCCGGGGGAGGCTGAAGCTTTCTTT. This translates into CASSSYPGEAEAFF.

V usage is TRBV5-1 and J usage is TRBJ1-1, with D perhaps matching TRBD1 (6 bases). Per germline, CDR1 SGHRS and CDR2 YFSETQ. The CDR3 contains 13 residues. Trimming stripped 5 bases from V and 3 bases from J, with 11 bases between. In nucleotides, the CDR3 is TGCGCCAGCAGTTGGGACAAGGACACTGAAGCTTTCTTT. This codes for CASSWDKDTEAFF.

This clone was recorded only once. The chain is built from TRBV7-3 and TRBJ2-2, with TRBD1 as a possible D gene (6 bases). Trimming pared 5 bases from V and 5 bases from J, leaving 15 bases between. CDR1 is SGHTA, CDR2 FQGTGA, per germline. The CDR3 sequence is 15 residues long. CDR3 residues: CASSPNRVGTGELFF. The CDR3 DNA sequence: TGTGCCAGCAGCCCTAACAGGGTGGGGACCGGGGAGCTGTTTTTT. Combining the CDR3 with reference TRBV7-3 and TRBJ2-2 gives the whole variable domain GAGVSQTPSNKVTEKGKYVELRCDPISGHTALYWYRQSLGQGPEFLIYFQGTGAADDSGLPNDRFFAVRPEGSVSTLKIQRTERGDSAVYLCASSPNRVGTGELFFGEGSRLTVL.

The genes are TRBV9 and TRBJ2-5; tentative D call: TRBD2 (6 bases). The end of the DNA fits TRBJ2-7 better, so the J call may be wrong. The CDR3 is 12 residues long. The V gene's germline CDR1 is SGDLS and CDR2 YYNGEE. The CDR3 sequence is CASSAGDYEQYF. The CDR3 region has the DNA TGTGCCAGCAGCGCGGGAGACTACGAGCAGTACTTC.

The genes are TRBV19 and TRBJ2-5, with 7 bases identical to TRBD1. Trimming took 6 bases from V and 2 from J; bases not matched to a gene: 6. Looked up from germline, CDR1 is LNHDA and CDR2 is SQIVND (reference sequence). The length of the CDR3 is 14 residues. CDR3 DNA sequence: TGTGCCAGTAGGACATCGGGACAGCAAGAGACCCAGTACTTC. The encoded protein is CASRTSGQQETQYF.

The chain recombines TRBV5-6 with TRBJ2-7; D gene ambiguous. Germline CDR1 is SGHDT and CDR2 is YYEEEE. This CDR3 is 12 amino acids long. With 1 base removed from V and 3 bases from J, the gap between germline ends came to 5 bases. CDR3 residues: CASSLRSYEQYF. The CDR3 nucleotides read TGTGCCAGCAGCTTGAGGAGCTACGAGCAGTACTTC.